This paragraph covers one TCR beta chain sequence. Its antigen remains unknown. PCR involved 60 Vbeta and 13 Jbeta primers. The method was immunoSEQ multiplex PCR; TCRdb's version includes in-frame clones alone and lacks a portion of them. The sample shows about 210,000 clones, about 80% of them seen only once. This sample stems from a study of cytomegalovirus exposure and HLA in healthy donors. Study-level findings and limits: Researchers reported in a later analysis that common viral pathogens appeared linked to several top clusters. Excluded were some V segments that proved indistinguishable, including TRBV6-2 and TRBV6-3. With further analysis later on, most CMV-associated TCR beta chains appeared HLA-restricted.

Germline V CDR1 and CDR2: LGHNA, YSLEER. The CDR3 has 18 amino acids. V lost 2 bases to trimming and J lost 9 bases, with 26 bases between them. The material sequenced was PBMCs. The clonotype was recovered from a male donor in good health and CMV-seronegative. V gene TRBV4-3 combines with J gene TRBJ2-1; D perhaps matches TRBD2 (7 bases). CDR3 amino acids: CASSQLGGGGYGASEQFF. CDR3 nucleotide sequence: TGCGCCAGCAGCCAACTTGGAGGGGGAGGGTATGGGGCCAGTGAGCAGTTCTTC.